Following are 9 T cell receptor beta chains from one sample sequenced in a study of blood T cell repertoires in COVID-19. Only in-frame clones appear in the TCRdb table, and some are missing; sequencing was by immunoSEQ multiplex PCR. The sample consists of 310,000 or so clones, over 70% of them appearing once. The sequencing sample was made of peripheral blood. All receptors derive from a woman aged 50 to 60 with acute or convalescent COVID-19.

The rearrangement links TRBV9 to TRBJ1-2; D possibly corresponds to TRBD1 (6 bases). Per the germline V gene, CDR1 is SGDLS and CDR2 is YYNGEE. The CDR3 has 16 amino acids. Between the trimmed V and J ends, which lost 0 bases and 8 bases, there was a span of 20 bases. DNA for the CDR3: TGTGCCAGCAGCGTAGACCTGGCGGGGGCGCGAGGGGGCTACACCTTC. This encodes CASSVDLAGARGGYTF.

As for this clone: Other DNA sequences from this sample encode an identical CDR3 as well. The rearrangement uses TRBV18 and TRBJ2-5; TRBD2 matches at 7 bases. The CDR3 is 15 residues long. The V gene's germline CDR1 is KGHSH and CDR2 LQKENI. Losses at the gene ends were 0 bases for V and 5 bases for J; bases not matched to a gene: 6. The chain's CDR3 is CASSPPGRGEETQYF. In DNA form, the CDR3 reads TGTGCCAGCTCACCACCCGGACGGGGGGAGGAGACCCAGTACTTC.

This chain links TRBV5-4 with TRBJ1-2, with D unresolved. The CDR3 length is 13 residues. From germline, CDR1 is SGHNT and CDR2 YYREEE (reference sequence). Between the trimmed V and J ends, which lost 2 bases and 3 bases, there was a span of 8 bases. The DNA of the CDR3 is TGTGCCAGCAGCTTCCAGAACGACTATGGCTACACCTTC. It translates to CASSFQNDYGYTF.

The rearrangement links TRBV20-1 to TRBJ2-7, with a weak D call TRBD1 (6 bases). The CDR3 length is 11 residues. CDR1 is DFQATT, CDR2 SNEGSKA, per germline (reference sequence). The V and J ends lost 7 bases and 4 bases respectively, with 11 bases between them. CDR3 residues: CSGGRGYEQYF. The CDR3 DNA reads TGCAGTGGGGGCAGGGGATACGAGCAGTACTTC.

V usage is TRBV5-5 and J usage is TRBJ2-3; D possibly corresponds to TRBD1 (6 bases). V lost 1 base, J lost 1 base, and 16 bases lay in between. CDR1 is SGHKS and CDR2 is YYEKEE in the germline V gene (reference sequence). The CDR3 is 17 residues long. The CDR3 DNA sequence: TGTGCCAGCAGCTTGTGGCCCCAGGGGTCTGGCACAGATACGCAGTATTTT. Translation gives CASSLWPQGSGTDTQYF.

In nucleotides, the CDR3 is TGTGCCAGCAGCTCCGGGGGGAGAAACACCGGGGAGCTGTTTTTT. Translating gives CASSSGGRNTGELFF. The chain recombines TRBV7-2 with TRBJ2-2, with TRBD2 identical over 7 bases. The V and J ends lost 4 bases and 2 bases, in that order; junction bases with no gene match: 4. The CDR3 is 15 residues long. CDR1 is SGHTA, CDR2 FQGNSA, per germline.

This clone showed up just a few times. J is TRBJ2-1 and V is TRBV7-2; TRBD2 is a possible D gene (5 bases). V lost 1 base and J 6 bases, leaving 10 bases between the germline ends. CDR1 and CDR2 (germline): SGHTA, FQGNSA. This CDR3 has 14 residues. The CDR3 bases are TGTGCCAGCAGCTTAGTCGGTACTAGCAATGAGCAGTTCTTC. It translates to CASSLVGTSNEQFF.

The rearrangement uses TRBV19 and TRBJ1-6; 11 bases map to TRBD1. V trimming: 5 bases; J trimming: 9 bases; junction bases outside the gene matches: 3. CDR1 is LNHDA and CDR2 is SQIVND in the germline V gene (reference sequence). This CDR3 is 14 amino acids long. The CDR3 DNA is TGTGCCAGTAGTCCGGGACAGGGGGTTTCACCCCTCCACTTT. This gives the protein CASSPGQGVSPLHF.

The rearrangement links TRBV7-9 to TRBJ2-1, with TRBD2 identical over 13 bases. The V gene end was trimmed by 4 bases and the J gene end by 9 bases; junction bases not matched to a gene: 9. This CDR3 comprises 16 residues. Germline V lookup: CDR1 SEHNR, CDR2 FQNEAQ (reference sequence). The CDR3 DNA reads TGTGCCAGCAGCTCAGGACTAGCGGGAGAAGAGGTTGAGCAGTTCTTC. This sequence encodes CASSSGLAGEEVEQFF.